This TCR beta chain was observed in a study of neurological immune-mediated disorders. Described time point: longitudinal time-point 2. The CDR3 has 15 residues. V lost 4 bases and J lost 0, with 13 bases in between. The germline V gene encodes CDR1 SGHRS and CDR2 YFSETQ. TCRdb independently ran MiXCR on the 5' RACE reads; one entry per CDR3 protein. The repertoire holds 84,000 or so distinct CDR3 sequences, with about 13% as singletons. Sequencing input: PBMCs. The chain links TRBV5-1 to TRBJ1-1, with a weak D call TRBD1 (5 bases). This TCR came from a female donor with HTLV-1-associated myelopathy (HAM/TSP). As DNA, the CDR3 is TGCGCCAGCAGCCAATCGGGGGGAATGAACACTGAAGCTTTCTTT. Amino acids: CASSQSGGMNTEAFF.